The entry below gives a single T cell receptor beta chain sequence along with its context. The data stem from a study of cytomegalovirus exposure and HLA in healthy donors. Study-wide background: The study's early data release held about 80 million unique TCRs from HLA-typed donors.

Healthy people donating bone marrow made up the donors. 13 Jbeta primers and 60 Vbeta primers were used for the PCR. The table came from immunoSEQ multiplex PCR; TCRdb's copy has only in-frame clones and leaves some out. The sample records around 210,000 clones, roughly three quarters being singletons. The sequence was obtained from a male donor in good health and CMV-seropositive. Specimen: PBMCs.

The CDR3 loop reads CAVSGLAGVTGELFF. As DNA, the CDR3 is TGTGCCGTTTCGGGACTAGCGGGGGTCACCGGGGAGCTGTTTTTT. The chain uses TRBV19 and TRBJ2-2, with 14 bases aligning to TRBD2. Germline CDR1 and CDR2: LNHDA and SQIVND (reference sequence). The CDR3 sequence is 15 residues long. The V and J ends lost 11 bases and 4 bases, in that order; junction bases with no gene match: 6.